This T cell receptor (beta chain) is drawn from a study of beta chain features in type 1 diabetes. Turning to the study itself: Sorted cells, approximately 110,000,000 in number, were examined across all samples.

This clone appeared a few times. What it binds is unknown. With 1 base clipped from V and 5 bases from J, the junction kept 19 bases outside the gene matches. Germline lookup yields CDR1 SGHNT and CDR2 YYREEE (reference sequence). The length of the CDR3 is 19 residues. Cell sorting via CD45RO/CCR7/CD25/CD127/CD95/CD27 was performed to obtain CD4+ naive, central memory, regulatory and stem cell-like memory cells. Whole-study results and caveats: TCRB CDR3s from Type 1 diabetes patients were moderately but significantly shorter in all four CD4+ subsets. Naive, central memory and Treg TCRB repertoires appeared more alike in patients than in healthy donors.

The study reverse transcribed the entire isolated RNA, so it sequenced expressed TCRB transcripts. The assay was immunoSEQ multiplex PCR, and TCRdb's table has in-frame clones only and misses some. The sample lists roughly 330,000 clones, roughly 14% seen once, with nearly 0.015% in the top ten. The chain links TRBV5-4 to TRBJ2-3; 7 bases agree with TRBD2. The sample comprised naive CD4+ T cells from blood. The clonotype comes from a woman aged 18-29 years with type 1 diabetes. As DNA, the CDR3 is TGTGCCAGCAGCTTGTACTTACCCCTAAGCGGGAAGAATCGAGATACGCAGTATTTT. Amino acid sequence: CASSLYLPLSGKNRDTQYF.